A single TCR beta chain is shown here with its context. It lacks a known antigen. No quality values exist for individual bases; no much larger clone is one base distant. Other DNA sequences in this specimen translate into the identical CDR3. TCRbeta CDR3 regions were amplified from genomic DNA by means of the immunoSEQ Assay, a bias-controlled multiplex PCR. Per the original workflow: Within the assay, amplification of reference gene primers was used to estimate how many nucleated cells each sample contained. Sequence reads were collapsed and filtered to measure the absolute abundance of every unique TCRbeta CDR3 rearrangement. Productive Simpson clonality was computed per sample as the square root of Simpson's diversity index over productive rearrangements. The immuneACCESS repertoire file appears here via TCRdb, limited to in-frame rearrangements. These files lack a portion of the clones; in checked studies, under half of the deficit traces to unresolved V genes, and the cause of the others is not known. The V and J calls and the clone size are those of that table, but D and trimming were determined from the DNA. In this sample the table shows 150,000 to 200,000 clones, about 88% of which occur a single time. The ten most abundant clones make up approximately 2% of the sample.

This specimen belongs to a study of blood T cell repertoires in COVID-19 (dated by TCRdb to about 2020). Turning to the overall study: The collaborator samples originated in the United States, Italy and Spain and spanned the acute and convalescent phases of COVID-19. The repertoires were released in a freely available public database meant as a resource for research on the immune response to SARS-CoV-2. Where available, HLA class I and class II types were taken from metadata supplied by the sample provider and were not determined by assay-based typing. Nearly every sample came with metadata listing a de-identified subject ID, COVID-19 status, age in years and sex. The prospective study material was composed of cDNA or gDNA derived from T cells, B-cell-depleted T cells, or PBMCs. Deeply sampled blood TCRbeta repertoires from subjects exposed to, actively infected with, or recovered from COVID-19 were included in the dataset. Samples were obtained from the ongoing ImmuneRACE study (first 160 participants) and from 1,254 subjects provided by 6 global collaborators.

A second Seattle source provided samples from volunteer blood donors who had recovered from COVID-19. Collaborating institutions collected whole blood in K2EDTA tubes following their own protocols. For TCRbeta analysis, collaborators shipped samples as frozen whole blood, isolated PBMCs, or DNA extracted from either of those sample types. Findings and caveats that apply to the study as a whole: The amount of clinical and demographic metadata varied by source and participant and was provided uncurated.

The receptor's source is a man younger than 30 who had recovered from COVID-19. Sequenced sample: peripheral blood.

The bases are TGTGCCACCAGTGACCCGTTCTACGAGCAGTACTTC. Translation gives CATSDPFYEQYF. The sequence is built from TRBV24-1 and TRBJ2-7; the D segment cannot be called with confidence. Relative to germline, V is 4 bases shorter and J is 3 bases shorter, with 6 bases between their ends. CDR1 and CDR2 are drawn from the germline V gene: KGHDR, SFDVKD. From cysteine to phenylalanine, the CDR3 is 12 amino acids long. The read is trimmed to its CDR3 DNA, 36 bases read in frame from base 1.